This T cell receptor beta chain was documented in a study of OX40 agonist ivuxolimab in advanced cancers. The overall study: Patients received ivuxolimab, an agonistic anti-OX40 (CD134) antibody. Cohort: around 86% men, mean age approximately 66, aged roughly 20 to 79.

Only in-frame clones appear in the TCRdb table, and some are missing; sequencing was by immunoSEQ multiplex PCR. The table has over 60,000 clones, around nine tenths seen once. Germline CDR1 is MNHEY and CDR2 is SMNVEV (reference sequence). CDR3 size: 15 residues. The trim removed 3 bases at V and 6 bases at J, leaving 7 bases unmatched. In the case of this clone: Its target is unknown.

Regarding the study as a whole: Low normalized T-cell clonal expansion was also seen in some nonresponders.

The chain carries TRBV27 and TRBJ2-2, with TRBD2 matching 7 bases. This specimen consisted of CD4+ or CD8+ T cells sorted from blood, obtained in a trial of the OX40 agonist ivuxolimab. The sequence derives from an adult with an advanced solid tumor such as melanoma, head and neck, liver or kidney cancer. This CDR3 reads CASSFAGVGSGELFF. The CDR3 coding sequence is TGTGCCAGCAGTTTTGCGGGAGTAGGGTCCGGGGAGCTGTTTTTT.